Shown below are 10 T cell receptor beta chains from a single sample sequenced in a study of blood T cell repertoires in COVID-19. The assay was immunoSEQ multiplex PCR, and TCRdb's table has in-frame clones only and misses some. The table has about 120,000 clones, roughly 77% seen once. The sequenced material came from peripheral blood. The receptors were sampled from a man aged 60 to 69 with active or convalescent COVID-19.

The gene calls are TRBV3-1 (or the pseudogene TRBV3-2) and TRBJ2-7; perhaps TRBD2 as D (5 bases). The CDR3 contains 13 residues. Trimming left V 4 bases short and J 3 bases short, with 10 bases between. Germline lookup yields CDR1 LGHDT and CDR2 YNNKEL (reference sequence). The CDR3 DNA reads as TGTGCCAGCAGCCCAACGGCGGGCTACGAGCAGTACTTC. Translated, it gives CASSPTAGYEQYF.

This clone was seen a single time. The chain joins TRBV7-2 to TRBJ2-7; TRBD2 matches at 11 bases. The CDR3 has 15 residues. V shed 1 base, J shed 1 base, and the junction held 0 bases outside the gene matches. CDR1 SGHTA and CDR2 FQGNSA come from the germline V gene. The CDR3 DNA follows: TGTGCCAGCAGCTTAGGACTAGCGGGATCCTACGAGCAGTACTTC. Translation: CASSLGLAGSYEQYF.

This clone was detected only once. The chain has TRBV11-2 and TRBJ2-1, with a weak D call TRBD2 (5 bases). The CDR3 runs to 11 residues. The V gene lost 8 bases and the J gene lost 7 bases, with 9 bases spanning the gap. CDR1 and CDR2 from the germline V gene are SGHAT and FQNNGV. The CDR3 DNA is TGTGCCAGCTCCATAGCGAATGAGCAGTTCTTC. As protein: CASSIANEQFF.

This chain joins TRBV9 and TRBJ2-3, with D perhaps matching TRBD2 (6 bases). This CDR3 has 15 amino acids. In germline, CDR1 is SGDLS, CDR2 YYNGEE. Trimming took 3 bases from V and 3 from J, leaving 14 bases between them. CDR3 DNA sequence: TGTGCCAGCAGCGGTAGGTGGGGGAGGACAGATACGCAGTATTTT. Its protein product is CASSGRWGRTDTQYF.

This chain joins TRBV19 and TRBJ2-7; TRBD1 might be the D (5 bases). The V end was cut by 3 bases, the J end by 1 base, with 10 bases between. The CDR3 totals 14 residues. Germline loops: CDR1 LNHDA, CDR2 SQIVND (reference sequence). Written as DNA, the CDR3 is TGTGCCAGTAGTATTGACAGATCTTCCTACGAGCAGTACTTC. Translation: CASSIDRSSYEQYF.

This chain uses TRBV2 with TRBJ2-3, with 14 bases identical to TRBD2. V was pared by 7 bases and J by 5 bases, with 8 bases of the junction left unmatched. The CDR3 has 16 residues. CDR1 and CDR2 from the germline V gene are SNHLY and FYNNEI. This CDR3 reads CASILGLAGERDTQYF. CDR3 sequence (DNA): TGTGCCAGCATCCTGGGACTAGCGGGAGAGAGAGATACGCAGTATTTT.

This chain links TRBV7-9 with TRBJ2-3; D is unclear. The CDR3 covers 14 residues. Deletions cut 2 bases from V and 4 bases from J, with 10 bases between. Germline CDR1 SEHNR, CDR2 FQNEAQ (reference sequence). This CDR3 reads CASSLTAGSDTQYF. CDR3 in DNA: TGTGCCAGCAGCTTAACGGCAGGTTCAGATACGCAGTATTTT.

This sequence joins TRBV9 and TRBJ2-1; TRBD2 matches 8 bases. The V and J ends lost 4 bases and 5 bases, in that order; junction bases with no gene match: 11. Germline-derived CDR1 and CDR2 are SGDLS and YYNGEE. CDR3 size: 16 residues. This CDR3 reads CASSPPGGGLNNEQFF. CDR3 DNA sequence: TGTGCCAGCAGCCCACCGGGAGGGGGACTGAACAATGAGCAGTTCTTC.

This chain's CDR3 is CASSPPGVAAGIYGYTF. CDR3 sequence (DNA): TGTGCCAGCAGTCCCCCCGGGGTTGCCGCGGGAATCTATGGCTACACCTTC. The chain employs TRBV27 and TRBJ1-2; D remains ambiguous. V was cut by 5 bases and J by 4 bases, with 23 bases left in between. The CDR3 runs to 17 residues. CDR1 and CDR2 (germline): MNHEY, SMNVEV (reference sequence).

The rearrangement joins TRBV19 to TRBJ2-1; possibly TRBD2 for D (6 bases). CDR1 is LNHDA and CDR2 is SQIVND in the germline V gene (reference sequence). CDR3 size: 15 residues. V dropped 5 bases and J dropped 8 bases, with 19 bases sitting between them. The CDR3 sequence is CASSPGGRRLDEQFF. CDR3 sequence (DNA): TGTGCCAGTAGTCCTGGGGGGAGGAGGTTGGATGAGCAGTTCTTC.